A single sample gave rise to the 12 T cell receptor beta chains below, sequenced in a study of blood T cell repertoires in COVID-19. Sequencing used immunoSEQ multiplex PCR; TCRdb keeps in-frame clones, though not all of them. The data contain 170,000 or so clones, approximately 90% of them seen just once; the ten biggest clones take up about 0.96%. The material sequenced was peripheral blood. The origin of the receptors is a young woman who had recovered from COVID-19.

The CDR3 DNA follows: TGTGCCAGCAGCCCAACCCCGGGACTTGGTTTCTTT. This sequence encodes CASSPTPGLGFF. The chain employs TRBV2 and TRBJ1-1; perhaps TRBD1 as D (5 bases). Germline CDR1 SNHLY, CDR2 FYNNEI. Deletions cut 6 bases from V and 13 bases from J, with 18 bases between. The CDR3 runs 12 residues.

V and J are TRBV3-1 (or the pseudogene TRBV3-2) and TRBJ2-1; 9 nucleotides match TRBD2. There are 19 residues in the CDR3. Trimming cost V 5 bases and J 3 bases; bases outside gene matches: 17. Germline CDR1 and CDR2: LGHDT and YNNKEL (reference sequence). The CDR3 DNA reads TGTGCCAGCAGCGCGGGATTAAGGACTAGCGCGATTAGCTACAATGAGCAGTTCTTC. This translates into CASSAGLRTSAISYNEQFF.

This chain links TRBV27 with TRBJ1-2; 7 bases line up with TRBD1. The CDR3 runs 12 residues. V was clipped by 10 bases and J by 4 bases; unmatched bases: 6. Per germline, CDR1 MNHEY and CDR2 SMNVEV (reference sequence). CDR3 sequence: CATFWTGYGYTF. CDR3 nucleotides: TGTGCCACTTTCTGGACAGGCTATGGCTACACCTTC.

J is TRBJ1-1 and V is TRBV7-2; the match to TRBD1 covers 11 bases. The V gene end was trimmed by 4 bases and the J gene end by 10 bases; junction bases not matched to a gene: 11. This CDR3 has 15 residues. Germline-derived CDR1 and CDR2 are SGHTA and FQGNSA. Here the CDR3 DNA reads TGTGCCAGCAGCTGGGACAGGGGGGCGCAGGGGGGAGCTTTCTTT. Translating gives CASSWDRGAQGGAFF.

V is TRBV4-2 and J is TRBJ2-1, with D tentatively TRBD2 (6 bases). Trimming shortened V by 2 bases and J by 4 bases, and 12 bases separated the two germline ends. CDR1 is LGHNA and CDR2 is YNFKEQ in the germline V gene. The CDR3 has 15 residues. This chain's CDR3 is CASSQPGGGYNEQFF. The CDR3 DNA sequence: TGTGCCAGCAGCCAACCCGGGGGAGGATACAATGAGCAGTTCTTC.

V gene TRBV3-1 (or the pseudogene TRBV3-2) combines with J gene TRBJ2-5, with D unclear. This CDR3 comprises 13 residues. V gave up 1 base and J gave up 4 bases, with 7 bases separating them. Germline loops: CDR1 LGHDT, CDR2 YNNKEL (reference sequence). This CDR3 is CASSQGALETQYF. The CDR3 nucleotides are TGTGCCAGCAGCCAAGGGGCTTTAGAGACCCAGTACTTC.

The genes are TRBV5-1 and TRBJ2-7; weak D call: TRBD1 (6 bases). The V end lost 0 bases, the J end lost 3 bases, and 13 bases lay between the germline ends. CDR3 length: 15 amino acids. From germline, CDR1 is SGHRS and CDR2 YFSETQ. The CDR3 protein is CASSLGPSGDYEQYV. The CDR3 DNA follows: TGCGCCAGCAGCTTGGGGCCCTCAGGGGACTACGAGCAGTACGTC.

This clone was observed a handful of times. V usage is TRBV19 and J usage is TRBJ1-5; TRBD1 matches at 7 bases. This CDR3 comprises 13 residues. J lost 6 bases, V lost 8 bases, and 7 bases had no gene match. Per the germline V gene, CDR1 is LNHDA and CDR2 is SQIVND (reference sequence). DNA for the CDR3: TGTGCCAGTTCTAGGGGGCGCGGTCAGCCCCAGCATTTT. Translating it yields CASSRGRGQPQHF. The entire variable domain, with the rest obtained from reference TRBV19 and TRBJ1-5, is as follows: DGGITQSPKYLFRKEGQNVTLSCEQNLNHDAMYWYRQDPGQGLRLIYYSQIVNDFQKGDIAEGYSVSREKKESFPLTVTSAQKNPTAFYLCASSRGRGQPQHFGDGTRLSIL.

This chain links TRBV9 with TRBJ2-7, with D perhaps matching TRBD1 (6 bases). Trimming stripped 4 bases from V and 1 base from J, with 15 bases between. CDR1 is SGDLS, CDR2 YYNGEE, per germline. The CDR3 is 15 amino acids. The CDR3 sequence: CASSTPKGGSYEQYF. CDR3 bases: TGTGCCAGCAGCACACCGAAAGGGGGATCCTACGAGCAGTACTTC. The whole variable domain, remainder taken from reference TRBV9 and TRBJ2-7, is DSGVTQTPKHLITATGQRVTLRCSPRSGDLSVYWYQQSLDQGLQFLIQYYNGEERAKGNILERFSAQQFPDLHSELNLSSLELGDSALYFCASSTPKGGSYEQYFGPGTRLTVT.

This clone was seen a single time. This chain links TRBV7-2 with TRBJ2-1; TRBD1 matches at 7 bases. V was clipped by 5 bases and J by 5 bases; unmatched bases: 6. The CDR3 contains 14 residues. Germline CDR1 is SGHTA and CDR2 is FQGNSA. DNA for the CDR3: TGTGCCAGCAGCCCCCGTACAGGGGACAATGAGCAGTTCTTC. Translated: CASSPRTGDNEQFF. The full variable domain, in which reference TRBV7-2 and TRBJ2-1 provide the parts outside the CDR3, is GAGVSQSPSNKVTEKGKDVELRCDPISGHTALYWYRQSLGQGLEFLIYFQGNSAPDKSGLPSDRFSAERTGGSVSTLTIQRTQQEDSAVYLCASSPRTGDNEQFFGPGTRLTVL.

The chain uses TRBV5-6 and TRBJ1-1; 8 bases line up with TRBD1. Germline-derived CDR1 and CDR2 are SGHDT and YYEEEE. The junction had 12 bases not matched to a gene; V was cut back by 4 bases and J by 7 bases. This CDR3 has 15 residues. The chain's CDR3 is CASSPRTGRSSEAFF. CDR3 DNA sequence: TGTGCCAGCAGCCCACGGACAGGGCGGAGTAGTGAAGCTTTCTTT.

The chain couples TRBV10-3 to TRBJ1-1; D ambiguous. Per germline, CDR1 ENHRY and CDR2 SYGVKD. V lost 3 bases and J 1 base, leaving 12 bases between the germline ends. The CDR3 loop spans 15 amino acids. DNA for the CDR3: TGTGCCATCAGTGATCTGTCAGGAGGGAACACTGAAGCTTTCTTT. Translation gives CAISDLSGGNTEAFF.